Listed here are 20 T cell receptor beta chains from one sample, sequenced in a study of T cells expressing NK-cell markers. TCRdb re-called the 5' RACE reads, yielding one record per CDR3 amino acid sequence without DNA. Its table lists about 170,000 distinct CDR3 sequences. The sequenced sample was blood T cells: a sorted CD56 or NKG2C T cell subset, CD4+ or CD8+ T cells, or bulk PBMC T cells (not recorded which). These receptors were collected from a man aged 18-75 years in good health.

This chain links TRBV24-1 with TRBJ2-4; the TRBD2 assignment by TCRdb is unverifiable without DNA. Germline lookup yields CDR1 KGHDR and CDR2 SFDVKD. The CDR3 totals 19 residues. Here the CDR3 reads CATSDHPRLAGEGGNIQYF.

The CDR3 loop is CSARSGDWYGYTF. The chain uses TRBV20-1 and TRBJ1-2. This CDR3 spans 13 amino acids. Per the germline V gene, CDR1 is DFQATT and CDR2 is SNEGSKA (reference sequence).

This chain connects TRBV12-3 or TRBV12-4 to TRBJ1-6; TCRdb's D call, TRBD1, is unchecked because there is no DNA. The CDR3 runs to 16 residues. CDR3 sequence reads: CASSGQGASYNSPLHF.

The chain recombines TRBV9 with TRBJ2-7; TCRdb's D call of TRBD2 is untestable without DNA. Germline CDR1 SGDLS, CDR2 YYNGEE. This CDR3 contains 15 residues. The CDR3 spells CASSELSGGLYEQYF.

The CDR3 loop is CASRALAGGPNGELFF. V is TRBV7-2 and J is TRBJ2-2; TCRdb indicates TRBD2, and absent DNA this call remains unverified. This CDR3 has 16 amino acids. Germline values: CDR1 SGHTA, CDR2 FQGNSA. The full variable domain, completed using reference TRBV7-2 and TRBJ2-2, is GAGVSQSPSNKVTEKGKDVELRCDPISGHTALYWYRQSLGQGLEFLIYFQGNSAPDKSGLPSDRFSAERTGGSVSTLTIQRTQQEDSAVYLCASRALAGGPNGELFFGEGSRLTVL.

The CDR3 spells CSVGTRAGYTF. J is TRBJ1-2 and V is TRBV29-1; TCRdb picks TRBD1, but there is no DNA to check that call. The germline CDR1 and CDR2 sequences are SQVTM and ANQGSEA. The CDR3 sequence is 11 residues long.

This rearrangement joins TRBV9 to TRBJ2-1; TCRdb returns TRBD1, unconfirmable since there is no DNA. This CDR3 is 16 amino acids long. The germline CDR1 and CDR2 sequences are SGDLS and YYNGEE. The chain's CDR3 is CASSSDLGAGYNEQFF. The entire variable domain, with the rest obtained from reference TRBV9 and TRBJ2-1, is as follows: DSGVTQTPKHLITATGQRVTLRCSPRSGDLSVYWYQQSLDQGLQFLIQYYNGEERAKGNILERFSAQQFPDLHSELNLSSLELGDSALYFCASSSDLGAGYNEQFFGPGTRLTVL.

The chain uses TRBV10-3 and TRBJ2-1. Germline V gene sequence: CDR1 ENHRY, CDR2 SYGVKD. CDR3 length: 13 amino acids. The CDR3 sequence: CAISEELYYEQFF.

CDR3: CASSLGYSDGSYEQYF. V usage is TRBV11-2 and J usage is TRBJ2-7. The CDR3 consists of 16 residues. The germline V gene encodes CDR1 SGHAT and CDR2 FQNNGV.

J is TRBJ1-6 and V is TRBV20-1; the D call of TRBD1 rests on TCRdb alone, since no DNA is present to check it. This CDR3 comprises 17 residues. CDR1 is DFQATT and CDR2 is SNEGSKA in the germline V gene (reference sequence). The CDR3 sequence: CSASNGRLTANNSPLHF.

This rearrangement joins TRBV27 to TRBJ1-6; the D call of TRBD1 rests on TCRdb alone, since no DNA is present to check it. CDR3 length: 15 amino acids. The germline CDR1 and CDR2 sequences are MNHEY and SMNVEV (reference sequence). CDR3 sequence: CASRDGQGLSSPLHF.

The J gene is TRBJ2-2, the V gene TRBV14; TCRdb proposes TRBD2, but this gene call is untestable without DNA. The CDR3 contains 18 residues. Germline loops: CDR1 SGHDN, CDR2 FVKESK. The CDR3 is CASSQRIAGDLNTGELFF.

V usage is TRBV2 and J usage is TRBJ2-2; the TCRdb D gene call, TRBD2, has no DNA to confirm it. Germline assignment: CDR1 SNHLY and CDR2 FYNNEI. The CDR3 is 18 amino acids. CDR3 sequence: CASSRLAGGDFNTGELFF.

The chain recombines TRBV7-9 with TRBJ2-5; TCRdb's D call, TRBD2, is unchecked because there is no DNA. The CDR3 totals 13 residues. Germline CDR1 reads SEHNR; CDR2 reads FQNEAQ (reference sequence). The CDR3 is CASSRALMETQYF.

CDR3 protein: CSVEGRDNYGYTF. This rearrangement joins TRBV29-1 to TRBJ1-2. The CDR3 is made up of 13 amino acids. Germline V gene lookup returns CDR1 SQVTM and CDR2 ANQGSEA.

V and J are TRBV6-5 and TRBJ1-6; TCRdb picks TRBD1, but there is no DNA to check that call. The CDR3 extends over 16 amino acids. Germline V lookup: CDR1 MNHEY, CDR2 SVGAGI. The CDR3 region is CASTPGTGNPNSPLHF.

This chain joins TRBV7-9 and TRBJ2-1; TCRdb's assignment of TRBD2 cannot be checked, as there is no DNA. Germline assignment: CDR1 SEHNR and CDR2 FQNEAQ (reference sequence). This CDR3 contains 16 residues. This chain's CDR3 is CASSPDVLAGYNEQFF.

This chain uses TRBV15 with TRBJ2-1; the D call of TRBD1 rests on TCRdb alone, since no DNA is present to check it. The CDR3 loop spans 15 amino acids. Germline CDR1 reads LNHNV; CDR2 reads YYDKDF (reference sequence). CDR3 in amino acids: CATSRDGRVMNEQFF.

This chain links TRBV18 with TRBJ2-2. This CDR3 spans 15 amino acids. In germline, CDR1 is KGHSH, CDR2 LQKENI. The CDR3 sequence is CASCTEALGTGELFF.

The chain links TRBV7-9 to TRBJ2-3. The CDR3 length is 14 residues. Germline CDR1 reads SEHNR; CDR2 reads FQNEAQ (reference sequence). CDR3 amino acids: CASSLLEGPDTQYF.